These 26 T cell receptor beta chains came from one sample sequenced in a study of T cell responses to AZD1222 COVID-19 vaccine. Data came from immunoSEQ multiplex PCR; TCRdb stores just in-frame clones and leaves some out. The data show approximately 180,000 clones, about 91% seen once. The sequenced sample was peripheral blood, obtained on day 0 of AZD1222 vaccination. These receptors were obtained from an adult in good health.

The chain joins TRBV28 to TRBJ1-5; tentatively, D is TRBD1 (6 bases). The germline V and J ends were trimmed by 3 bases and 5 bases, with 14 bases remaining between them. Germline V lookup: CDR1 MDHEN, CDR2 SYDVKM. The CDR3 covers 15 residues. CDR3: CASSFISSGDQPQHF. Written as DNA, the CDR3 is TGTGCCAGCAGTTTCATTTCGTCAGGGGATCAGCCCCAGCATTTT.

In its sample, this clone was seen a few times. The V and J genes are TRBV7-9 and TRBJ1-5; D is undetermined. The CDR3 length is 13 residues. V was trimmed by 1 base and J by 7 bases, leaving 8 bases between them. Germline lookup yields CDR1 SEHNR and CDR2 FQNEAQ (reference sequence). In DNA, the CDR3 is TGTGCCAGCAGCTTAGATCCCAACCAGCCCCAGCATTTT. It specifies CASSLDPNQPQHF.

The rearrangement links TRBV11-2 to TRBJ1-1; 7 positions agree with TRBD1. The CDR3 is 14 amino acids. Trimming cost V 1 base and J 6 bases; bases outside gene matches: 5. The germline gives CDR1 SGHAT, CDR2 FQNNGV. CDR3 nucleotides: TGTGCCAGCAGCTTAGTCCCAGGGGGGGCTGAAGCTTTCTTT. This encodes CASSLVPGGAEAFF.

The chain combines TRBV19 with TRBJ2-7, with D tentatively TRBD2 (6 bases). CDR1 is LNHDA and CDR2 is SQIVND in the germline V gene (reference sequence). Between the trimmed V and J ends, which lost 2 bases and 2 bases, there was a span of 10 bases. There are 14 residues in the CDR3. The CDR3 nucleotides are TGTGCCAGTAGTATACTGGAGGGGCCCTACGAGCAGTACTTC. The encoded protein is CASSILEGPYEQYF. Using reference TRBV19 and TRBJ2-7 for the parts outside the CDR3, the full variable domain is DGGITQSPKYLFRKEGQNVTLSCEQNLNHDAMYWYRQDPGQGLRLIYYSQIVNDFQKGDIAEGYSVSREKKESFPLTVTSAQKNPTAFYLCASSILEGPYEQYFGPGTRLTVT.

This chain connects TRBV13 to TRBJ2-7; 9 bases line up with TRBD2. Germline V gives CDR1 PRHDT, CDR2 FYEKMQ (reference sequence). CDR3 length: 16 amino acids. V dropped 5 bases and J dropped 2; count of bases not matched to a gene: 10. The CDR3 spells CASSLAPAGGAYEQYF. DNA of the CDR3: TGTGCCAGCAGCCTAGCCCCGGCGGGGGGGGCCTACGAGCAGTACTTC.

This chain joins TRBV19 and TRBJ2-7, with D maybe TRBD1 (6 bases). The V gene's germline CDR1 is LNHDA and CDR2 SQIVND (reference sequence). With 1 base removed from V and 4 bases from J, the gap between germline ends came to 17 bases. The CDR3 runs 16 residues. The CDR3 sequence is CASSIVRVGQPYEQYF. DNA of the CDR3: TGTGCCAGTAGTATAGTGCGTGTGGGACAACCATACGAGCAGTACTTC.

The genes are TRBV10-1 and TRBJ2-3; 13 nucleotides agree with TRBD2. The CDR3 runs to 20 residues. Trimming at V came to 5 bases and at J to 1 base, leaving 15 bases not matched to a gene. Germline-derived CDR1 and CDR2 are WNHNN and SYGVQD (reference sequence). CDR3 loop: CASSSRPVRGTSGGTDTQYF. The CDR3 DNA is TGCGCCAGCAGTTCCCGTCCAGTTAGGGGGACTAGCGGGGGCACAGATACGCAGTATTTT.

The chain couples TRBV3-1 (or the pseudogene TRBV3-2) to TRBJ1-2; D may be TRBD1 (6 bases). The germline CDR1 and CDR2 sequences are LGHDT and YNNKEL (reference sequence). V lost 1 base to trimming and J lost 7 bases, with 10 bases between them. The CDR3 extends over 13 amino acids. Here the CDR3 reads CASSQARRGGYTF. CDR3 nucleotides: TGTGCCAGCAGCCAAGCCCGCAGGGGTGGCTACACCTTC.

The chain joins TRBV5-5 to TRBJ2-7; the D gene is possibly TRBD2 (6 bases). Trimming stripped 4 bases from V and 8 bases from J, with 19 bases between. Germline V CDR1 and CDR2: SGHKS, YYEKEE (reference sequence). The CDR3 has 14 amino acids. The CDR3 sequence is CASSPGTPEAKQYF. The DNA of the CDR3 is TGTGCCAGCAGCCCCGGGACTCCTGAGGCCAAGCAGTACTTC.

This clone was recorded once. The CDR3 is CASADAGTYYNEQFF. The CDR3 DNA reads as TGTGCCAGCGCCGACGCAGGGACATACTACAATGAGCAGTTCTTC. V is TRBV6-5 and J is TRBJ2-1; a possible D gene is TRBD1 (6 bases). CDR3 length: 15 amino acids. The germline V gene encodes CDR1 MNHEY and CDR2 SVGAGI. V gave up 8 bases and J gave up 3 bases, with 17 bases separating them.

The V call is TRBV24-1, the J call TRBJ2-3; D gene uncertain. Trimming left V 1 base short and J 4 bases short, with 5 bases between. The CDR3 has 13 residues. From germline, CDR1 is KGHDR and CDR2 SFDVKD. In DNA form, the CDR3 reads TGTGCCACCAGTGATTTTTCGGCAGATACGCAGTATTTT. The encoded protein is CATSDFSADTQYF.

The chain employs TRBV30 and TRBJ1-1; possibly TRBD1 for D (6 bases). Germline-derived CDR1 and CDR2 are GTSNPN and SVGIG (reference sequence). CDR3 length: 13 amino acids. V was shortened by 2 bases and J by 4 bases, with 11 bases between the two germline ends. The CDR3, as DNA: TGTGCCTGGAGTAACAGGGAAGGCACTGAAGCTTTCTTT. It yields the protein CAWSNREGTEAFF. The full variable domain, its missing parts supplied by reference TRBV30 and TRBJ1-1, is SQTIHQWPATLVQPVGSPLSLECTVEGTSNPNLYWYRQAAGRGLQLLFYSVGIGQISSEVPQNLSASRPQDRQFILSSKKLLLSDSGFYLCAWSNREGTEAFFGQGTRLTVV.

This clone occurred once. The rearrangement uses TRBV27 and TRBJ1-5; D gene ambiguous. V was cut by 6 bases and J by 3 bases, with 15 bases left in between. The CDR3 spans 15 residues. The germline V gene encodes CDR1 MNHEY and CDR2 SMNVEV (reference sequence). The DNA of the CDR3 is TGTGCCAGCAGGCGGATGACATCCTCCAATCAGCCCCAGCATTTT. Translating gives CASRRMTSSNQPQHF.

The CDR3 protein is CASRPTGLPYEQYF. CDR3 nucleotides: TGTGCTAGCCGCCCGACTGGGCTTCCCTACGAGCAGTACTTC. This chain links TRBV12-5 with TRBJ2-7; D gene unclear. This CDR3 has 14 amino acids. Germline V gene lookup returns CDR1 LGHNT and CDR2 FRNRAP. The V and J ends lost 9 bases and 2 bases respectively, with 17 bases between them. Based on the CDR3 plus reference TRBV12-5 and TRBJ2-7, the full variable domain is DARVTQTPRHKVTEMGQEVTMRCQPILGHNTVFWYRQTMMQGLELLAYFRNRAPLDDSGMPKDRFSAEMPDATLATLKIQPSEPRDSAVYFCASRPTGLPYEQYFGPGTRLTVT.

The V and J genes are TRBV6-5 and TRBJ1-1; tentative D call: TRBD1 (6 bases). Germline values: CDR1 MNHEY, CDR2 SVGAGI. This CDR3 contains 13 residues. Trimming took 6 bases from V and 1 from J, leaving 9 bases between them. The CDR3: CASSNRENTEAFF. The CDR3, as DNA: TGTGCCAGCAGCAACAGGGAGAACACTGAAGCTTTCTTT.

The rearrangement joins TRBV7-9 to TRBJ1-5; 7 nucleotides line up with TRBD1. This CDR3 region has 16 residues. Trimming removed 0 bases from V and 5 bases from J; junction bases left unmatched: 7. Per germline, CDR1 SEHNR and CDR2 FQNEAQ (reference sequence). The CDR3 sequence is CASSLARQGRHQPQHF. CDR3 nucleotides: TGTGCCAGCAGCTTAGCCCGACAGGGAAGGCATCAGCCCCAGCATTTT.

This sequence joins TRBV27 and TRBJ1-6; D possibly corresponds to TRBD1 (5 bases). Germline values: CDR1 MNHEY, CDR2 SMNVEV (reference sequence). The CDR3 runs 17 residues. V was trimmed by 4 bases and J by 9 bases, leaving 22 bases between them. This chain's CDR3 is CASSSLDRGTRGSPLHF. The CDR3 DNA is TGTGCCAGCAGTTCCCTCGACCGGGGGACGAGAGGTTCACCCCTCCACTTT.

The gene calls are TRBV30 and TRBJ2-3; unclear D gene. This CDR3 is 14 amino acids long. The V gene lost 0 bases and the J gene lost 3 bases, with 10 bases spanning the gap. The germline gives CDR1 GTSNPN, CDR2 SVGIG (reference sequence). CDR3 DNA sequence: TGTGCCTGGAGTGTACGAGGCAGGACAGATACGCAGTATTTT. This sequence encodes CAWSVRGRTDTQYF. The whole variable domain, remainder taken from reference TRBV30 and TRBJ2-3, is SQTIHQWPATLVQPVGSPLSLECTVEGTSNPNLYWYRQAAGRGLQLLFYSVGIGQISSEVPQNLSASRPQDRQFILSSKKLLLSDSGFYLCAWSVRGRTDTQYFGPGTRLTVL.

With respect to this clone: At the DNA level, this CDR3 is encoded by other sequences in the same sample as well. V usage is TRBV5-1 and J usage is TRBJ1-1; D not resolved. V shed 0 bases and J shed 1 base, with 4 bases lying between them. Germline-derived CDR1 and CDR2 are SGHRS and YFSETQ. The CDR3 spans 13 residues. CDR3 residues: CASSLGENTEAFF. The CDR3 DNA sequence: TGCGCCAGCAGCTTGGGAGAGAACACTGAAGCTTTCTTT.

This chain joins TRBV7-5 and TRBJ1-4; whether TRBD1, the table's D call, matches the DNA was not checked. TRBV7-5 is classified as a pseudogene. The CDR3 length is 18 residues. The CDR3 nucleotides are TGTGCCAGAAGCTTATCCGGACAGGGGGCTCCGAGCTGCGAAAAACTGTTTTTT. Amino acid sequence: CARSLSGQGAPSCEKLFF.

The rearrangement joins TRBV12-5 to TRBJ1-2; D ambiguous. The CDR3 covers 14 residues. Between the trimmed V and J ends, which lost 4 bases and 0 bases, there was a span of 9 bases. In germline, CDR1 is LGHNT, CDR2 FRNRAP. The DNA of the CDR3 is TGTGCTAGTGGTTCCAGCAGCTCTAACTATGGCTACACCTTC. Its translation is CASGSSSSNYGYTF.

The sample holds a few counts of this clone. This chain uses TRBV5-6 with TRBJ2-3; TRBD1 might be the D (5 bases). This CDR3 spans 15 amino acids. The germline V and J ends were trimmed by 3 bases and 6 bases, with 17 bases remaining between them. Germline loops: CDR1 SGHDT, CDR2 YYEEEE. CDR3 loop: CASSYRTGFRDTQYF. The CDR3 nucleotides are TGTGCCAGCAGCTACAGGACGGGTTTTCGCGATACGCAGTATTTT. Full variable domain (remainder filled in from reference TRBV5-6 and TRBJ2-3): DAGVTQSPTHLIKTRGQQVTLRCSPKSGHDTVSWYQQALGQGPQFIFQYYEEEERQRGNFPDRFSGHQFPNYSSELNVNALLLGDSALYLCASSYRTGFRDTQYFGPGTRLTVL.

V and J are TRBV30 and TRBJ2-7, with D unclear. The germline V gene has CDR1 GTSNPN and CDR2 SVGIG (reference sequence). Trimming removed 2 bases from V and 5 bases from J, with 4 bases in between. CDR3 length equals 10 residues. The CDR3 DNA sequence: TGTGCCTGGAGTACCAACGAGCAGTACTTC. Translated: CAWSTNEQYF. Complete variable domain (other parts from reference TRBV30 and TRBJ2-7): SQTIHQWPATLVQPVGSPLSLECTVEGTSNPNLYWYRQAAGRGLQLLFYSVGIGQISSEVPQNLSASRPQDRQFILSSKKLLLSDSGFYLCAWSTNEQYFGPGTRLTVT.

The chain joins TRBV5-1 to TRBJ2-7, with 8 bases fitting TRBD1. The CDR3 covers 16 residues. Germline CDR1 and CDR2: SGHRS and YFSETQ. V shed 4 bases and J 3 bases; nucleotides not matched to a gene: 12. CDR3 in amino acids: CASSREPGQEIYEQYF. CDR3 coding DNA: TGCGCCAGCAGCCGTGAGCCGGGACAGGAGATCTACGAGCAGTACTTC.

The chain is built from TRBV30 and TRBJ1-6, with D possibly TRBD1 on 6 matching bases. The CDR3 spans 16 residues. Germline assignment: CDR1 GTSNPN and CDR2 SVGIG (reference sequence). Trimming took off 6 bases at V and 1 base at J, with 16 bases between the two ends. The CDR3 region is CACRQEGGSYNSPLHF. CDR3 nucleotide sequence: TGTGCCTGCAGACAGGAAGGAGGGTCCTATAATTCACCCCTCCACTTT.

The chain is built from TRBV6-5 and TRBJ1-4; possible D gene TRBD1, 5 bases. This CDR3 contains 15 residues. V lost 0 bases and J 8 bases, leaving 13 bases between the germline ends. The germline V gene has CDR1 MNHEY and CDR2 SVGAGI. The CDR3 DNA follows: TGTGCCAGCAGTTACTCCCAGGGCCCTGGGGAAAAACTGTTTTTT. Translating it yields CASSYSQGPGEKLFF.